This T cell receptor (beta chain) stems from a study of T-cell reconstitution after alpha-beta-depleted transplantation in children. General study findings and limits: After transplant, at about two months, alpha-beta T cells were reportedly derived from several hundred expanded graft clones. T-cell counts and diversity at one year post-transplant came mainly from newly produced T cells. Recipient T cells and thymic progenitors that survived gave rise to the high TCRbeta diversity observed at day 60 in some patients.

Molecular barcoding with unique molecular identifiers was used for the TCRbeta library. TCRdb re-called the PCR reads with MiXCR, one entry per CDR3 protein. The data contain 90,000 to 120,000 distinct CDR3 sequences, 5% to 7% of them singletons. This clonotype turned up a few times. The antigen is unknown. Material: PBMCs, mostly from graft donor cells, obtained 360 days after TCRalphabeta/CD19-depleted stem cell transplant. The TCR comes from a male patient aged 2-9 years who had a stem cell transplant for acute lymphoblastic leukemia, so the T cells may come from the graft donor.

CDR3 DNA sequence: TGCAGCGTTGAGGTGGACACGCAGTATTTT. This sequence encodes CSVEVDTQYF. The rearrangement joins TRBV29-1 to TRBJ2-3; D remains ambiguous. The CDR3 contains 10 residues. Trimming pared 3 bases from V and 9 bases from J, leaving 7 bases between. CDR1 and CDR2 (germline): SQVTM, ANQGSEA.